This entry concerns a single T cell receptor beta chain. Primers: 60 Vbeta forward and 13 Jbeta reverse. Clones were sequenced by immunoSEQ multiplex PCR, and TCRdb holds only the in-frame ones, with some missing. The profile shows fewer than 120,000 clones, 65% to 85% of them singletons. This sample is part of a study of cytomegalovirus exposure and HLA in healthy donors. Study at large: Prior work identified 117 million unique TCR beta sequences in 150 million to 200 million T cells.

This CDR3 comprises 16 residues. Trimming took 1 base from V and 7 from J; bases not matched to a gene: 7. Per germline, CDR1 SGHVS and CDR2 FNYEAQ. The origin of this receptor is a man younger than 40 in good health and CMV-seropositive. J is TRBJ2-2 and V is TRBV7-6, with 9 bases matching TRBD1. The source material was PBMCs. CDR3: CASSLGGTGRIGELFF. The CDR3 DNA reads TGTGCCAGCAGCTTAGGAGGGACAGGGAGGATCGGGGAGCTGTTTTTT.